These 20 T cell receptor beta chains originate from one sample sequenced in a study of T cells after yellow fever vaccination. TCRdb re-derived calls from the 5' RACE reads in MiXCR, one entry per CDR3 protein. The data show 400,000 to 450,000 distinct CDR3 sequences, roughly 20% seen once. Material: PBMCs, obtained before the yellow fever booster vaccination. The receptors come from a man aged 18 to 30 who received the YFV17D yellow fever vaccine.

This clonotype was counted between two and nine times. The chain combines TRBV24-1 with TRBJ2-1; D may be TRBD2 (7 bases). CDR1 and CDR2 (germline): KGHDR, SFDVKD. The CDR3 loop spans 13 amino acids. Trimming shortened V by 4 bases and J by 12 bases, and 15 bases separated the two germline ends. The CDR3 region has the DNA TGTGCCACCAGTGACCAGGGGAGGGCAGGGCAGTTCTTC. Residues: CATSDQGRAGQFF.

CDR3 region: CASSPLRGTTDTQYF. In DNA form, the CDR3 reads TGTGCCAGCAGCCCTCTGCGGGGGACCACAGATACGCAGTATTTT. The chain links TRBV28 to TRBJ2-3; 7 bases line up with TRBD2. CDR1 MDHEN and CDR2 SYDVKM come from the germline V gene. Trimming removed 6 bases from V and 2 bases from J; junction bases left unmatched: 8. CDR3 length equals 15 residues. Complete variable domain (other parts from reference TRBV28 and TRBJ2-3): DVKVTQSSRYLVKRTGEKVFLECVQDMDHENMFWYRQDPGLGLRLIYFSYDVKMKEKGDIPEGYSVSREKKERFSLILESASTNQTSMYLCASSPLRGTTDTQYFGPGTRLTVL.

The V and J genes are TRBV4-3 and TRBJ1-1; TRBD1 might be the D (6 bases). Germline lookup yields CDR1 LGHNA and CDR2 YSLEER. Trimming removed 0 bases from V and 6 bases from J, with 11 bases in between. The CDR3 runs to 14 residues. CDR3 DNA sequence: TGCGCCAGCAGCCAAGATCTCAGGGGCTCTGAAGCTTTCTTT. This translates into CASSQDLRGSEAFF.

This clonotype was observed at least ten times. The CDR3 region has the DNA TGTGCCAGCAGCGTTCAGGGGGGAGATACGCAGTATTTT. This translates into CASSVQGGDTQYF. J is TRBJ2-3 and V is TRBV7-3; D is perhaps TRBD1 (7 bases). V was trimmed by 5 bases and J by 5 bases, leaving 11 bases between them. CDR3 length: 13 amino acids. The germline V gene has CDR1 SGHTA and CDR2 FQGTGA.

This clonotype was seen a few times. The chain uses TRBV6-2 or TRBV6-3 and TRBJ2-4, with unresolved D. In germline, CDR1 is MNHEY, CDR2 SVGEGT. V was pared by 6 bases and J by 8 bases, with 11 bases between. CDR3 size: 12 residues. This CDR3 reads CASRRSMDIQYF. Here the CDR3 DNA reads TGTGCCAGCAGGCGGAGCATGGACATTCAGTACTTC.

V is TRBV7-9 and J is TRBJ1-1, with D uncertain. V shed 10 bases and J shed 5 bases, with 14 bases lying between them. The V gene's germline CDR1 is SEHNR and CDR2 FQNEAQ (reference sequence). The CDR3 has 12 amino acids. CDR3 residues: CATNRAGTEAFF. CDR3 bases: TGTGCCACCAATCGCGCCGGGACTGAAGCTTTCTTT.

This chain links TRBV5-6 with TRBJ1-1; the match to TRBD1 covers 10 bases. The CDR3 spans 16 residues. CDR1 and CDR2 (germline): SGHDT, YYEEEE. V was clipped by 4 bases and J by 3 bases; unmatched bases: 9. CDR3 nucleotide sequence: TGTGCCAGCAGCGCTGACAGGGGGCGCCCAGACACTGAAGCTTTCTTT. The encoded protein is CASSADRGRPDTEAFF. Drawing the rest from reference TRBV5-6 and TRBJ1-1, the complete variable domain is DAGVTQSPTHLIKTRGQQVTLRCSPKSGHDTVSWYQQALGQGPQFIFQYYEEEERQRGNFPDRFSGHQFPNYSSELNVNALLLGDSALYLCASSADRGRPDTEAFFGQGTRLTVV.

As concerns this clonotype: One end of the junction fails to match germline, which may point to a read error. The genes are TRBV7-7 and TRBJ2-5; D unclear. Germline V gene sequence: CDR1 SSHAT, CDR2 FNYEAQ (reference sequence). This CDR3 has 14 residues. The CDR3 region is CASSYDDNLVPQYF. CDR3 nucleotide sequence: TGTGCTAGCAGCTATGACGACAATCTGGTGCCCCAGTACTTC. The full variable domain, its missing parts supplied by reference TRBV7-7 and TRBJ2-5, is GAGVSQSPRYKVTKRGQDVTLRCDPISSHATLYWYQQALGQGPEFLTYFNYEAQPDKSGLPSDRFSAERPEGSISTLTIQRTEQRDSAMYRCASSYDDNLVPQYFGPGTRLLVL.

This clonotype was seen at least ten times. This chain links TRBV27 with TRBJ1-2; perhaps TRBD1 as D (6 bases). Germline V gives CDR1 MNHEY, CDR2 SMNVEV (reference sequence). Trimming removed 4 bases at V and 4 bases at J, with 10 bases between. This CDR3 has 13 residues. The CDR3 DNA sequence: TGTGCCAGCAGTTACAGGGCAGGCTATGGCTACACCTTC. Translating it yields CASSYRAGYGYTF.

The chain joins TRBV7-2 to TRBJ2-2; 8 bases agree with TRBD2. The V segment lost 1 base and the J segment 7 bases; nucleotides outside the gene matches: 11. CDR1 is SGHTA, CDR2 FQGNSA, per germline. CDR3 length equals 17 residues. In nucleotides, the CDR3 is TGTGCCAGCAGCTTAGTTCACGGGGGGGATTTCGGCGGGGAGCTGTTTTTT. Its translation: CASSLVHGGDFGGELFF.

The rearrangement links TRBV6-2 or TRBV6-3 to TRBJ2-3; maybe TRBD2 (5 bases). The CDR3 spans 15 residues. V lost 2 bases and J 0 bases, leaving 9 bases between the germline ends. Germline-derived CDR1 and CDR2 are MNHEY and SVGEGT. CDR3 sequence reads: CASSYEGASTDTQYF. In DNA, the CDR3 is TGTGCCAGCAGTTACGAGGGTGCTAGCACAGATACGCAGTATTTT.

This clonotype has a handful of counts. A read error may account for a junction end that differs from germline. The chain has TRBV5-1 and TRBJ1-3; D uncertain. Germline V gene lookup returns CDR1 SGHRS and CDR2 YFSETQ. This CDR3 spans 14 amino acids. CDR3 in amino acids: CASSLDLLGTTIYF. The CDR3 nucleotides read TGCGCCAGCAGCTTGGATTTGTTAGGAACCACCATATATTTT.

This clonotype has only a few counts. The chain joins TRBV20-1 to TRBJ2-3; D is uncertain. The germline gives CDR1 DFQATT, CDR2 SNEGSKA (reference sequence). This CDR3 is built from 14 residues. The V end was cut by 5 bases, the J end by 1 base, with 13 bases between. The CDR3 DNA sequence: TGCAGTGCTGATGACATGGACCGCACAGATACGCAGTATTTT. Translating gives CSADDMDRTDTQYF.

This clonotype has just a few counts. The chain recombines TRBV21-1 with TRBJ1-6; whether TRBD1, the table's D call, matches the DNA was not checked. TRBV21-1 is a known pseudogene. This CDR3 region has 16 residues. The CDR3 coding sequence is TGTGCCAGCAGCAAGCCTCGGAAAGGGATGCATTCACCCCTCCACTTT. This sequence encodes CASSKPRKGMHSPLHF.

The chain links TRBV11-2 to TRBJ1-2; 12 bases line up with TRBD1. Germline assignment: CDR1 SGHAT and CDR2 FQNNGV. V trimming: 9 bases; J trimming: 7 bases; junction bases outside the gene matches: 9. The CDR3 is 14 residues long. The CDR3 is CASTNQGQGAGYTF. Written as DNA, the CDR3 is TGTGCCAGTACTAACCAGGGACAGGGGGCTGGCTACACCTTC.

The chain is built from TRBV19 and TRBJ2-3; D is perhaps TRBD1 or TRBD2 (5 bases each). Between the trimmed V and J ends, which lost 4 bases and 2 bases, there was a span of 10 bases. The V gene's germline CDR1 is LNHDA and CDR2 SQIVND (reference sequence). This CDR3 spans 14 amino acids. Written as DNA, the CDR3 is TGTGCCAGTAGTAATTTGGGGGACACAGATACGCAGTATTTT. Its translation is CASSNLGDTDTQYF.

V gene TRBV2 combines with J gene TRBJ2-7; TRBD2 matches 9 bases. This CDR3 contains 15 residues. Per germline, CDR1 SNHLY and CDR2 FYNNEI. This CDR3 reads CASREAGGTTYEQYV. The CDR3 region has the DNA TGTGCCAGCAGGGAAGCGGGGGGTACCACCTACGAGCAGTACGTC.

CDR3 sequence (DNA): TGCGCCAGCAGCCAACTCGGGTCGAGAGATCCCTACGAGCAGTACTTC. Amino acid sequence: CASSQLGSRDPYEQYF. J is TRBJ2-7 and V is TRBV4-1, with D unresolved. CDR3 length: 16 residues. V was cut by 2 bases and J by 2 bases, with 16 bases left in between. Germline lookup yields CDR1 MGHRA and CDR2 YSYEKL.

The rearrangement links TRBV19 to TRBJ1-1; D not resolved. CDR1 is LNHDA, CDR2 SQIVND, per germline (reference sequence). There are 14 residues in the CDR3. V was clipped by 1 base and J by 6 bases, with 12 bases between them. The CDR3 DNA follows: TGTGCCAGTAGTATAGCCTTGCGAACCCCTGAAGCTTTCTTT. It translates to CASSIALRTPEAFF.

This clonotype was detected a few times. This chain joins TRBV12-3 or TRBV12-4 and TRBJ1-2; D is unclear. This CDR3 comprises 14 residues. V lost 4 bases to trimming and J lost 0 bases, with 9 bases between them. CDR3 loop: CASSSVTPNYGYTF. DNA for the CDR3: TGTGCCAGCAGTTCAGTTACCCCTAACTATGGCTACACCTTC.